This passage covers 11 T cell receptor beta chains from one sample sequenced in a study of radiation and T cells in renal cell carcinoma. Time point of the sample: blood 4 weeks post-SBRT, at nephrectomy. Indicated treatment: 15 Gy SBRT to primary tumor, nephrectomy 4 weeks later. TCRdb's table, derived via immunoSEQ multiplex PCR, lists solely in-frame clones and lacks some. The repertoire holds just over 95,000 clones, with more than 65% as singletons. The sequencing used blood, collected from a patient whose treatment included radiotherapy and nephrectomy. These receptors were collected from a man in his sixties with renal cell carcinoma.

This clone has just one count. This rearrangement joins TRBV2 to TRBJ1-1; 7 bases fit TRBD1. CDR3 length equals 13 residues. V lost 6 bases, J lost 3 bases, and 4 bases stayed unmatched. Germline V gene lookup returns CDR1 SNHLY and CDR2 FYNNEI. CDR3 sequence: CASRTDRDTEAFF. CDR3 in DNA: TGTGCCAGCAGGACCGACAGGGACACTGAAGCTTTCTTT.

The CDR3 nucleotides are TGTGCCAGCGCTAGAGAGACCACAGATACGCAGTATTTT. It yields the protein CASARETTDTQYF. The genes are TRBV2 and TRBJ2-3, with D unclear. Germline V lookup: CDR1 SNHLY, CDR2 FYNNEI. This CDR3 spans 13 amino acids. Trimming removed 8 bases from V and 2 bases from J, with 11 bases in between.

This clone was seen once. The rearrangement links TRBV6-6 to TRBJ1-1; no clear D. With 2 bases removed from V and 1 base from J, the gap between germline ends came to 5 bases. This CDR3 spans 13 amino acids. The germline V gene encodes CDR1 MNHNY and CDR2 SVGAGI (reference sequence). The CDR3, as DNA: TGTGCCAGCAGTTACGGAGGGAACACTGAAGCTTTCTTT. Its protein product is CASSYGGNTEAFF.

The chain recombines TRBV30 with TRBJ1-4; unclear D gene. The V and J ends lost 4 bases and 8 bases respectively, with 11 bases between them. Looked up from germline, CDR1 is GTSNPN and CDR2 is SVGIG (reference sequence). CDR3 size: 12 residues. DNA for the CDR3: TGTGCCTGGAATTCCATGAGGGAAAAACTGTTTTTT. Translating gives CAWNSMREKLFF.

V and J are TRBV21-1 and TRBJ2-1; the table's D call TRBD2 went unverified against the DNA. TRBV21-1 is recorded as a pseudogene. The CDR3 length is 18 residues. CDR3 sequence: CASSQPQREGPPYNEQFF. CDR3 DNA: TGTGCCAGCAGCCAGCCCCAGCGGGAGGGCCCTCCCTACAATGAGCAGTTCTTC.

This chain connects TRBV11-2 to TRBJ2-5; tentative D call: TRBD2 (5 bases). Trimming shortened V by 3 bases and J by 1 base, and 12 bases separated the two germline ends. The CDR3 covers 15 residues. Germline loops: CDR1 SGHAT, CDR2 FQNNGV. This CDR3 reads CASSFFRGLQETQYF. Written as DNA, the CDR3 is TGTGCCAGCAGCTTCTTCCGCGGACTCCAAGAGACCCAGTACTTC.

The rearrangement links TRBV10-1 to TRBJ2-5, with TRBD2 as a possible D gene (5 bases). CDR3 size: 16 residues. The V gene lost 5 bases and the J gene lost 0 bases, with 16 bases spanning the gap. Germline lookup yields CDR1 WNHNN and CDR2 SYGVQD (reference sequence). The CDR3 region has the DNA TGCGCCAGCAGTCCAAGAGGGCAGCTATACCAAGAGACCCAGTACTTC. Protein: CASSPRGQLYQETQYF.

The chain joins TRBV7-9 to TRBJ1-2, with 10 bases lining up with TRBD1. There are 14 residues in the CDR3. The J segment lost 13 bases and the V segment lost 5 bases, leaving 13 bases of the junction unmatched. Germline-derived CDR1 and CDR2 are SEHNR and FQNEAQ (reference sequence). CDR3 bases: TGTGCCAGCAGCCCCCGCCGGGACAGGGGTGATTTCACCTTC. Translating it yields CASSPRRDRGDFTF.

The chain couples TRBV10-1 to TRBJ2-1, with 16 bases that match TRBD2. J lost 3 bases, V lost 3 bases, and 5 bases had no gene match. The CDR3 loop spans 18 amino acids. Germline V gene data show CDR1 as WNHNN and CDR2 as SYGVQD (reference sequence). The CDR3 sequence: CASSDTGLAGGYYNEQFF. The CDR3 DNA reads TGCGCCAGCAGTGACACGGGACTAGCGGGAGGGTACTACAATGAGCAGTTCTTC.

This chain connects TRBV4-3 to TRBJ2-5; a weak D match, TRBD1 (5 bases). The J call may be in error: the DNA end matches TRBJ2-7 better. The length of the CDR3 is 14 residues. CDR1 is LGHNA and CDR2 is YSLEER in the germline V gene. CDR3 sequence: CASSQADRGSEQYF. DNA for the CDR3: TGCGCCAGCAGCCAAGCTGATAGGGGTAGCGAGCAGTACTTC.

The V call is TRBV15, the J call TRBJ2-1; 8 bases are a match to TRBD2. This CDR3 spans 15 amino acids. V trimming: 10 bases; J trimming: 0 bases; junction bases outside the gene matches: 8. Germline CDR1 is LNHNV and CDR2 is YYDKDF (reference sequence). The CDR3 here is CAIKRGSSSYNEQFF. CDR3 in DNA: TGTGCCATTAAGCGGGGGTCAAGCTCCTACAATGAGCAGTTCTTC.